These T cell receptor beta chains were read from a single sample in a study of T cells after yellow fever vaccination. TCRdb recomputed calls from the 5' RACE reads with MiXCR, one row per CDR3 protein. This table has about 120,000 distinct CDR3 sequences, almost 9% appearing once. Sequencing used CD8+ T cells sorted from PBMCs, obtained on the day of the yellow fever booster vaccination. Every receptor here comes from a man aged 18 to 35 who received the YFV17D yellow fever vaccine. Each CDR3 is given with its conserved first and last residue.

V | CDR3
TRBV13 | CASSLGQGDSYGYTF
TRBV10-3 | CAISESGVPGSPLHF
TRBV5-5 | CASSPGTSETGELFF
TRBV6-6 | CASRPGNTIYF
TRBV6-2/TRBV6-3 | CASSRKRSVTEAFF
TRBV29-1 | CSVRALSRGETQYF
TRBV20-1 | CSARGLTGTGGIDQYF
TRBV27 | CASGLAGVLTDTLYF
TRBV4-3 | CASSQLRGGQETQYF
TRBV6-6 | CASSTVSNYEQYF
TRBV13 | CASSQAQTGFNEKLFF
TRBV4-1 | CASSRGQGIEKLFF
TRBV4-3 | CASSPVKSGGGTDTQYF
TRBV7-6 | CASSNLVDEQFF
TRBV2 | CASRRSSGGLYNEQFF
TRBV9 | CASSARDRPVGGYTF
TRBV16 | CASSSAARNTEAFF
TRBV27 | CASSLFVYGQGGSSPLHF
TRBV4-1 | CASSPEGGGTYEQYF
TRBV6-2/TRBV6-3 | CASSAIGEQFF
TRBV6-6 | CASYRTEGTEAFF
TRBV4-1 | CASSQGEVGRNTGELFF
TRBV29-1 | CSVLGAHTEAFF
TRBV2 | CASRPQGSYQPQHF
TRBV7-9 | CASSKTTTYEQYF
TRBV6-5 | CASSYWGGQGPDEQFF
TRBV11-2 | CASSQGQGTFEQYF
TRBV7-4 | CASTLTTEAFF
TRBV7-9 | CASSLAGRKNIQYF
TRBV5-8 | CASSFRWQNTEAFF
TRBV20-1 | CSAIPGNTEAFF
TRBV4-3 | CASSQDPDEQFF
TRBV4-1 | CASSQDSGGGTDTQYF
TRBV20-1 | CSANILSGGPLADTQYF
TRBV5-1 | CASSLTYRQETQYF
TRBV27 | CASSPLGAVYNEQFF
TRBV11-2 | CASSLDEFSWAKNIQYF
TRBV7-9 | CASSAGQREKLFF
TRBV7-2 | CASRRGGTGSNTGELFF
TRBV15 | CATSRDQVRGTDTQYF
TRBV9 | CASSVGNRGLNTEAFF
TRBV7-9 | CASSINEQFF
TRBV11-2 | CASSSLGGAGDTQYF
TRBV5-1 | CASSFRGVPYEQYF
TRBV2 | CASSGGVYEQYF
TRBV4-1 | CASSQDRDEQYF
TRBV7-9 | CASSWDISSYNEQFF
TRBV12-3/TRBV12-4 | CASSEGIGDEQYF